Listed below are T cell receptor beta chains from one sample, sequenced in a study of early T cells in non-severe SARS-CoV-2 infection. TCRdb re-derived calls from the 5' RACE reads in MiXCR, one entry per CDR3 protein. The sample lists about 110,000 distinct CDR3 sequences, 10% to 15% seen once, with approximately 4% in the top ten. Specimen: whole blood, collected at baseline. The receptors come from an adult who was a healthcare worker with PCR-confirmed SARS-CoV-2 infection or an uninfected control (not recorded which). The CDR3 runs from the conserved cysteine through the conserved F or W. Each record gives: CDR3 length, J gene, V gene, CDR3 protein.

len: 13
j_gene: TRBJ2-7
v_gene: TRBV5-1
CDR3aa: CASKRGPAHEQYF

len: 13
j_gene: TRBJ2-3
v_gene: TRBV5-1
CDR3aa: CASSLVPGDTQYF

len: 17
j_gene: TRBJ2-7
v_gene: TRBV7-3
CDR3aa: CASSLIRGGGSSYEQYF

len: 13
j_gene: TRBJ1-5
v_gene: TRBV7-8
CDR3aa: CASSFTSGQPQHF

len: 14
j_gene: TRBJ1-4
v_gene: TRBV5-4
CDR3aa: CASSTGSRNEKLFF

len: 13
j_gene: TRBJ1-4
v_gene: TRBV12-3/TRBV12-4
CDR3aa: CATRQGAAEKLFF

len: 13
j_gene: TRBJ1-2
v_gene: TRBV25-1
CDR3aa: CASSAQGFYGYTF

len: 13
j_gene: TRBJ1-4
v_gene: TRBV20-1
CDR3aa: CSAPGLAREKLFF

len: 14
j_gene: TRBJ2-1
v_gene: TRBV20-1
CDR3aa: CSARPGLYSNEQFF

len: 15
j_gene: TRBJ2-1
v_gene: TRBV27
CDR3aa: CASSFRTSANNEQFF

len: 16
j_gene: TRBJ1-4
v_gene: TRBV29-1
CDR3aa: CSVEDRPARDREKLFF

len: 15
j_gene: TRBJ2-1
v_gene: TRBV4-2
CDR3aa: CASSQEWLKYNEQFF

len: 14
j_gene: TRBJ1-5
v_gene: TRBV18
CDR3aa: CASSVGDSNQPQHF

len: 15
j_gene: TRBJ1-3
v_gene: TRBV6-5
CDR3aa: CASSLDAVSGNTIYF

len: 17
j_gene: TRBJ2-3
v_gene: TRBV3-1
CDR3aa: CASSQISGTSGRDTQYF

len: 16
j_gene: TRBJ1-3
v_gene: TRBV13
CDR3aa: CASSLGAASPGNTIYF

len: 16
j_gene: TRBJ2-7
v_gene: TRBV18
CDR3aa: CASSPRLASGDYEQYF

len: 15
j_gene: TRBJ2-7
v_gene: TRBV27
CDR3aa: CASSTYPGQGYEQYF

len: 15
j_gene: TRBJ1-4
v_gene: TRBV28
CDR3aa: CASRPWGSTNEKLFF

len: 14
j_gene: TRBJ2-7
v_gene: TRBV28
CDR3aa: CASSLFGGDYEQYF

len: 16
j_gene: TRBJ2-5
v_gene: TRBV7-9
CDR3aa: CASSSGLAGNVETQYF

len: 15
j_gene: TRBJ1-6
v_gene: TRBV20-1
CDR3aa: CSARASGGPNSPLHF

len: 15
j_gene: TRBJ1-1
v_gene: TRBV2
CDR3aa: CASSYSGTGNTEAFF

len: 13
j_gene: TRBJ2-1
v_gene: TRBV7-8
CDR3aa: CASSLRVHNEQFF

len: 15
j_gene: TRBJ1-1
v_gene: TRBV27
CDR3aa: CASSPNAGANTEAFF

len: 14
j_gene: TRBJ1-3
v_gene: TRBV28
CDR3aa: CASSRGQGGNTIYF

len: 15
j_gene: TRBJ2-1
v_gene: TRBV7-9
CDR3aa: CASSWGQGESNEQFF

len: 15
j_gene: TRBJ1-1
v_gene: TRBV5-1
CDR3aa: CATRRDPNMNTEAFF

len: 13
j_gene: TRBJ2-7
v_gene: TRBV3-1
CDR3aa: CASSLNLGVEQYF

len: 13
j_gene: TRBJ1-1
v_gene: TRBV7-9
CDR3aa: CASSLASDTEAFF

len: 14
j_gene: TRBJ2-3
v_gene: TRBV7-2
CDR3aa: CASRLDSGTDTQYF

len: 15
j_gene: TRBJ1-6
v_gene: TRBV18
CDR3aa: CASSLTGGYNSPLHF

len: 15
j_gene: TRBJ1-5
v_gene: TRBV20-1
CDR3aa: CSARDHRGGNQPQHF

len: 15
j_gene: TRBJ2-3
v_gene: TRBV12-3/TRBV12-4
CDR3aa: CASSGLAGGPDTQYF

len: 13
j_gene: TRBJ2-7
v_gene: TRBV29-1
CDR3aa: CSVEGTSRIEQYF

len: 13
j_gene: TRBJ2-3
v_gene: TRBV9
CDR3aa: CASSVLPSDTQYF

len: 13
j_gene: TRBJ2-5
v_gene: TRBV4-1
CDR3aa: CASSQDGEETQYF

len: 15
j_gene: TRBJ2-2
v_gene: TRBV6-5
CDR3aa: CASRPDRGHTGELFF

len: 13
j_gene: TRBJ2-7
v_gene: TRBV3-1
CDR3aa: CASSQWPDHEQYF

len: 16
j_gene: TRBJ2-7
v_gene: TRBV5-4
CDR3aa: CASSLGSGTGRYEQYF

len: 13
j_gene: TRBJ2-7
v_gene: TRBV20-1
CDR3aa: CSAKALSSYEQYF

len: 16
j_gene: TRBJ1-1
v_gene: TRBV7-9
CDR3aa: CASSFSGTPRVAEAFF

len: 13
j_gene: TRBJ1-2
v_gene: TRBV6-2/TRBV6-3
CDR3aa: CASSYVGALGYTF

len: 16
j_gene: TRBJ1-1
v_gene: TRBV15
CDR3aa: CATSRSGTYANTEAFF

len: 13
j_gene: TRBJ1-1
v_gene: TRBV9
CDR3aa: CASSPDELSEAFF

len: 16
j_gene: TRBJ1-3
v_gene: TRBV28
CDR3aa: CASSSRASLSGNTIYF

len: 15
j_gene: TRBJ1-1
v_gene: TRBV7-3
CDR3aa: CASRPYATVNTEAFF

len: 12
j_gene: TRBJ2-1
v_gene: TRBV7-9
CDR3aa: CASSFSRPQQFF